This T cell receptor (beta chain) stems from a study of kidney transplant recipient with SARS-CoV-2 infection. This clonotype was counted at least ten times. Each CDR3 protein gets one entry after TCRdb re-called the reads with MiXCR. The sample has 200,000 to 300,000 distinct CDR3 sequences, more than 25% seen once. Trimming took off 7 bases at V and 4 bases at J, with 23 bases between the two ends. CDR3 length: 16 amino acids. This chain uses TRBV5-3 with TRBJ1-2; D gene ambiguous. TRBV5-3 is reported as an ORF; its role is uncertain. This sequence originates from a young adult male patient who had COVID-19 and was a kidney transplant recipient. A share of the T cells may be of graft donor origin. The sequencing here drew on a blood sample, taken at baseline and between days 110 and 120 from a kidney transplant recipient. CDR3 sequence: CARHMAVVRKTYGYTF. CDR3 bases: TGTGCCAGACACATGGCAGTGGTGAGAAAGACCTATGGCTACACCTTC.